The entry below describes one T cell receptor (beta chain). Its antigen is still unknown. The CDR3 sequence is 14 residues long. V shed 6 bases and J shed 0 bases, with 15 bases lying between them. Germline V lookup: CDR1 DFQATT, CDR2 SNEGSKA (reference sequence). The multiple sclerosis controls comprised treatment-naive patients whose relapsing-remitting disease was stable or active. While CD8+ and CD4+ T cells were isolated negatively, TEMRA cells were enriched by FACS. The sample originates from a study of CD8 T cells in Susac syndrome. Notes on the study in general: As acknowledged by the study, its TCR sequencing and HLA analysis included a relatively small number of individuals.

After extraction with the RNeasy kit, 0.5 to 1 ug of the RNA was reverse transcribed using random hexamers. From the immunoSEQ multiplex PCR reads, TCRdb called clonotypes with MiXCR, one entry per CDR3 protein. Among 130,000 or so distinct CDR3 sequences listed, approximately 90% were seen once. Sequenced input: CD8+ T cells from PBMCs. The receptor comes from a human donor with multiple sclerosis. V is TRBV20-1 and J is TRBJ2-7; D is ambiguous. CDR3 nucleotides: TGCAGTGCCAGACCGCGCGTCGGCTCCTACGAGCAGTACTTC. Protein sequence: CSARPRVGSYEQYF.